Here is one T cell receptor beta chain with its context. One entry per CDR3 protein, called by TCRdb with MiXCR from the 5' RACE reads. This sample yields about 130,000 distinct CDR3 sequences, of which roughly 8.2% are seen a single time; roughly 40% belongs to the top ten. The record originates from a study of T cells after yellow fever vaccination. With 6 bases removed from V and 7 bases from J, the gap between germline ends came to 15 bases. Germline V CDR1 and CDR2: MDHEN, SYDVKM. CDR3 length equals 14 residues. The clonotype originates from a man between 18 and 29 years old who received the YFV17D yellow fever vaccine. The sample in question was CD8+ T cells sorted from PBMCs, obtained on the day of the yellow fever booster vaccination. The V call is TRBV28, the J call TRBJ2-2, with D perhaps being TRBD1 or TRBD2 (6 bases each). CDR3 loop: CASSERGPGGELFF. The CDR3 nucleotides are TGTGCCAGCAGCGAACGGGGGCCGGGCGGGGAGCTGTTTTTT.